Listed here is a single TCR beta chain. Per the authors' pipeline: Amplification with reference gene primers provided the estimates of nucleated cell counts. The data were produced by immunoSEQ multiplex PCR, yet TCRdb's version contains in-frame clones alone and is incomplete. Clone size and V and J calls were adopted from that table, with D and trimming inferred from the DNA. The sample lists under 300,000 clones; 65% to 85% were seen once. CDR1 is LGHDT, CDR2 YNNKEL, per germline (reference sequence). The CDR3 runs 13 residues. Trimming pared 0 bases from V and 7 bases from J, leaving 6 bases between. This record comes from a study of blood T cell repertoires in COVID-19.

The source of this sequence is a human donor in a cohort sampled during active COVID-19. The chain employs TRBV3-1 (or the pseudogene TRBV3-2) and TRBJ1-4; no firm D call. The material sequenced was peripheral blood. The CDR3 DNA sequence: TGTGCCAGCAGCCAAGAACCGCGTGAAAAACTGTTTTTT. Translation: CASSQEPREKLFF.